The rows below give T cell receptor beta chains drawn from one sample of a study of shared clonotypes between healthy human individuals. The method was immunoSEQ multiplex PCR; TCRdb's version includes in-frame clones alone and lacks a portion of them. The data contain a few million clones, 90% to 97% of them seen just once; the ten biggest clones take up 0.1% to 0.15%. Sequences were obtained from naive CD4+ T cells sorted from blood. The receptors come from a man aged 18 to 30 in good health. Each CDR3 is given with its conserved first and last residue. The order of the fields is CDR3 DNA, CDR3 protein, V gene, clone size, D gene, J gene. A D gene is named only where the DNA matches it firmly. The size of a clone is reported for some rows only, either as once, few or many, or as a class for expanded clones.

TGTGCCAGCAGCTTAGCAGCTAGCGGGAAAAGCCAAGAGACCCAGTACTTC	CASSLAASGKSQETQYF	TRBV7-9	.	TRBD2	TRBJ2-5
TGCGCCAGCAGCCCCTCGGATGGACGGATACCCATCTTC	CASSPSDGRIPIF	TRBV5-1	once	.	TRBJ2-7
TGTGCCAGTAGTCCGGGACAGGGGGCAGGTCAGCCCCAGCATTTT	CASSPGQGAGQPQHF	TRBV19	.	TRBD1	TRBJ1-5
TGTGCCAGCAGCCAAGTCGGAGAGACCCAGTACTTC	CASSQVGETQYF	TRBV14	.	.	TRBJ2-5
TGTGCCAGCAGCTCATCGAAAGCGGGAGTACGCAATGAGCAGTTCTTC	CASSSSKAGVRNEQFF	TRBV9	.	TRBD2	TRBJ2-1
TGCAGCGTTCAGGGGGGGGTGAACACTGAAGCTTTCTTT	CSVQGGVNTEAFF	TRBV29-1	.	TRBD1	TRBJ1-1
TGTGCCAGCAGGACCCTTGCCGGATCGAACACCGGGGAGCTGTTTTTT	CASRTLAGSNTGELFF	TRBV2	.	.	TRBJ2-2
TGTGCCATCAGGGCAGGGGCCCAAGAGACCCAGTACTTC	CAIRAGAQETQYF	TRBV10-3	.	.	TRBJ2-5
TGTGCCAGCAGTTTAGCCGGGACAGGGAACACTGAAGCTTTCTTT	CASSLAGTGNTEAFF	TRBV28	.	TRBD1	TRBJ1-1
TGTGCCAGCAGTATTAACTACGAGCAGTACTTC	CASSINYEQYF	TRBV6-6	.	.	TRBJ2-7
TGTGCTAGTACCTTGGTTAGCACAGATACGCAGTATTTT	CASTLVSTDTQYF	TRBV12-5	.	.	TRBJ2-3
TGTGCCAGCAGTGAAAGGTCCCTGGATGGAAACACCATATATTTT	CASSERSLDGNTIYF	TRBV2	.	.	TRBJ1-3
TGTGCCAGCAGCTGGACAGGGAGTGGGGCCAACGTCCTGACTTTC	CASSWTGSGANVLTF	TRBV7-2	.	TRBD1	TRBJ2-6
TGTGCCAGCAGCTTAGATGCCGGGACGGTGAGCTCCTACGAGCAGTACTTC	CASSLDAGTVSSYEQYF	TRBV11-2	once	.	TRBJ2-7
TGTGCCAGCAGCCAAGTGCCCGGAGGGGGGACCCAGTACTTC	CASSQVPGGGTQYF	TRBV4-2	.	.	TRBJ2-5
TGTGCCAGCAGCCCAGGGACAGGGCTTCCAGTAGACTATGGCTACACCTTC	CASSPGTGLPVDYGYTF	TRBV7-2	.	TRBD1	TRBJ1-2
TGCGCCAGCAGCTCGGGACTAGAAACCCTAGCCAAAAACATTCAGTACTTC	CASSSGLETLAKNIQYF	TRBV5-1	.	TRBD2	TRBJ2-4
TGCGCCAGCAGCCTCCAAAGCGGGGGGAGCACAGATACGCAGTATTTT	CASSLQSGGSTDTQYF	TRBV5-1	.	TRBD2	TRBJ2-3
TGTGCCAGCAGTTTTGGGCAGGGGTATGGCTACACCTTC	CASSFGQGYGYTF	TRBV27	.	.	TRBJ1-2
TGTGCCAGCAGCTCGTCTAGCGGCCCTACCTACAATGAGCAGTTCTTC	CASSSSSGPTYNEQFF	TRBV11-3	.	TRBD2	TRBJ2-1
TGTGCCAGCAGCTCCGGGACTCCGACTGGAAACACCATATATTTT	CASSSGTPTGNTIYF	TRBV28	.	.	TRBJ1-3
TGTGCCAGCTCACCACGCGGAGGACTAGCGGGAGTTTATGAGCAGTTCTTC	CASSPRGGLAGVYEQFF	TRBV18	.	TRBD2	TRBJ2-1
TGTGCCAGCCTGTCCTTAAATGAAAAACTGTTTTTT	CASLSLNEKLFF	TRBV28	once	.	TRBJ1-4
TGCGCCAGCAGCGGGGGACTAGCGGGAGCCGGGGAGCTGTTTTTT	CASSGGLAGAGELFF	TRBV5-1	.	TRBD2	TRBJ2-2
TGTGCCTGGAGTACCCTCTTGATTCTAACAGGGGGCGTAAATTCACCCCTCCACTTT	CAWSTLLILTGGVNSPLHF	TRBV30	.	TRBD1	TRBJ1-6
TGTGCCACCAGCACCGGGACAGGGGTCAATCAGCCCCAGCATTTT	CATSTGTGVNQPQHF	TRBV15	.	TRBD1	TRBJ1-5
TGTGCCAGTAGTATAAGTGGGAATTCACCCCTCCACTTT	CASSISGNSPLHF	TRBV19	.	.	TRBJ1-6
TGCAGCACCCGTAGGGGCAGGGAGACCCAGTACTTC	CSTRRGRETQYF	TRBV29-1	once	.	TRBJ2-5
TGCAGCGTTGGTAGCGGGGGGGCAAATGAGCAGTTCTTC	CSVGSGGANEQFF	TRBV29-1	.	TRBD2	TRBJ2-1
TGTGCCAGCAGGGAGGGACAGGAGCAGTACTTC	CASREGQEQYF	TRBV2	.	.	TRBJ2-7
TGTGCCAGCAGTGCCCTAGCGGGGGGGGTCTACGAGCAGTACTTC	CASSALAGGVYEQYF	TRBV6-1	once	TRBD2	TRBJ2-7
TGTGCCAGCGGACAGGGTAATGGCTACACCTTC	CASGQGNGYTF	TRBV25-1	.	TRBD1	TRBJ1-2
TGTGCCTGGAGTGTAGCGGGTGAAGCTTTCTTT	CAWSVAGEAFF	TRBV30	.	.	TRBJ1-1
TGTGCCAGCAGTGCTACCGGGACAAGACAAGAGACCCAGTACTTC	CASSATGTRQETQYF	TRBV6-5	.	.	TRBJ2-5
TGCGCCAGCAGCCAAGAGGAACACTTCTCTGGAAACACCATATATTTT	CASSQEEHFSGNTIYF	TRBV4-1	once	.	TRBJ1-3
TGTGCCAGCATCAGGCAGTTATTCACCGGGGAGCTGTTTTTT	CASIRQLFTGELFF	TRBV9	.	.	TRBJ2-2
TGCGCCAGCAGCTTCTCACCGGGCACAGATACGCAGTATTTT	CASSFSPGTDTQYF	TRBV5-1	.	.	TRBJ2-3
TGTGCCAGCAGGGGTACCCAAGGGGTCGCCACTGAAGCTTTCTTT	CASRGTQGVATEAFF	TRBV11-2	.	.	TRBJ1-1
TGCGCCAGCAGCAGGATATCGCAGGATTTCAAGAACACCGGGGAGCTGTTTTTT	CASSRISQDFKNTGELFF	TRBV4-1	.	.	TRBJ2-2
TGTGCCAGCAGCTTAGGTTCGCTAGTCCAAGAGACCCAGTACTTC	CASSLGSLVQETQYF	TRBV7-9	.	.	TRBJ2-5
TGTGCCAGCAGTTTAGGACAGGGGATTACTGAAGCTTTCTTT	CASSLGQGITEAFF	TRBV28	.	TRBD1	TRBJ1-1
TGTGCCAGTAGTGCTGCGGACAGGGGAAAGGGCTACACCTTC	CASSAADRGKGYTF	TRBV19	.	TRBD1	TRBJ1-2
TGTGCCAGCAGTCCTCGACAGGATGCCTACGAGCAGTACTTC	CASSPRQDAYEQYF	TRBV6-5	.	.	TRBJ2-7
TGTGCCAGCAGTCAAATCCCGGGATCACAAGAGACCCAGTACTTC	CASSQIPGSQETQYF	TRBV6-1	.	.	TRBJ2-5
TGCGCCAGCAGCTTGGCCGGAGGGGCAGATACGCAGTATTTT	CASSLAGGADTQYF	TRBV5-1	.	.	TRBJ2-3
TGTGCCAGCAGCCCTAACAGCGGGGAGCTGTTTTTT	CASSPNSGELFF	TRBV7-6	.	.	TRBJ2-2
TGCGCCAGCAGACTTATATTCGACAGCCCCAACTATGGCTACACCTTC	CASRLIFDSPNYGYTF	TRBV4-1	once	.	TRBJ1-2
TGTGCCAGCAGCTTAGACAGGGGCGGAAACACCATATATTTT	CASSLDRGGNTIYF	TRBV11-2	.	.	TRBJ1-3
TGCGCCAGCAGCTTGGCCGGGCGGGGAAGGACAGATACGCAGTATTTT	CASSLAGRGRTDTQYF	TRBV5-1	.	.	TRBJ2-3
TGTGCCAGCAGTGAAGGGTATACAGGGGGCCCCAATGGCTACACCTTC	CASSEGYTGGPNGYTF	TRBV6-1	.	TRBD1	TRBJ1-2
TGTGCCAGCAGTTACAGGGTGGGTTTGGAGACCCAGTACTTC	CASSYRVGLETQYF	TRBV6-5	.	.	TRBJ2-5
TGTGCCACCAGCAGAGCCGGGACAGGGATCCACGAGCAGTACTTC	CATSRAGTGIHEQYF	TRBV15	.	TRBD1	TRBJ2-7
TGTGCCAGCTCCGAGGGACAGAAGAACACTGAAGCTTTCTTT	CASSEGQKNTEAFF	TRBV18	.	TRBD1	TRBJ1-1
TGCGCCAGCAGCCAAGATTCAGGGGGTGGTTCACCCCTCCACTTT	CASSQDSGGGSPLHF	TRBV4-3	.	TRBD1	TRBJ1-6
TGCAGCGTCATCCGGGACAGGGGTGAAAAACTGTTTTTT	CSVIRDRGEKLFF	TRBV29-1	.	TRBD1	TRBJ1-4
TGTGCCAGCGGCCGACAGGGAGACTCTGGAAACACCATATATTTT	CASGRQGDSGNTIYF	TRBV6-5	few	TRBD1	TRBJ1-3
TGTGCCAGTCGGGGCTCTGGGGCCAACGTCCTGACTTTC	CASRGSGANVLTF	TRBV9	once	.	TRBJ2-6
TGCAGCGTTGAAGTAGAGAAGGCGTACACTGAAGCTTTCTTT	CSVEVEKAYTEAFF	TRBV29-1	.	.	TRBJ1-1
TGTGCCAGCAGCTTATACCAAGAGACCCAGTACTTC	CASSLYQETQYF	TRBV7-2	.	.	TRBJ2-5
TGCGCCAGCAGCTTGGATTCCGGGACTGGAAACACCATATATTTT	CASSLDSGTGNTIYF	TRBV5-1	once	.	TRBJ1-3